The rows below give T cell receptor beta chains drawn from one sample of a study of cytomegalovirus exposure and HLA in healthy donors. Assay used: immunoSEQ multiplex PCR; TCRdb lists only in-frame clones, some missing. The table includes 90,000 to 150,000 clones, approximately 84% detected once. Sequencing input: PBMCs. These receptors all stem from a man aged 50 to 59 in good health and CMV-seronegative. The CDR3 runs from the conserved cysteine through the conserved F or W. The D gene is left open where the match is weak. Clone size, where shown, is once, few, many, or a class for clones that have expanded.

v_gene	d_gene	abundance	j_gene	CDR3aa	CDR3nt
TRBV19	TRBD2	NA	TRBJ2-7	CASSISGGHSYEQYF	TGTGCCAGTAGTATTAGCGGGGGCCACTCCTACGAGCAGTACTTC
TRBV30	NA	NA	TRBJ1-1	CAWSVLGPEAFF	TGTGCCTGGAGTGTACTGGGCCCTGAAGCTTTCTTT
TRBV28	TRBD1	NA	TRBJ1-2	CASSLPGSGGGYTF	TGTGCCAGCAGTTTACCAGGCTCAGGGGGGGGCTACACCTTC
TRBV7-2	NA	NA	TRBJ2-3	CASGRDYTQYF	TGTGCCAGCGGCCGGGACTATACGCAGTATTTT
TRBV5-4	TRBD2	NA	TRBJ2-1	CASSLEGGRAHEQFF	TGTGCCAGCAGCTTGGAGGGCGGGAGGGCCCATGAGCAGTTCTTC
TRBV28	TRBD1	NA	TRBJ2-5	CASSLDPPGGFEETQYF	TGTGCCAGCAGTTTAGATCCCCCAGGGGGTTTTGAAGAGACCCAGTACTTC
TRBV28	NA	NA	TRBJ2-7	CASSIGGAGSYEQYF	TGTGCCAGCAGTATTGGGGGCGCTGGGTCCTACGAGCAGTACTTC
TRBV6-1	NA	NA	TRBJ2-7	CASQRAGYEQYF	TGTGCCAGCCAGCGGGCAGGATACGAGCAGTACTTC
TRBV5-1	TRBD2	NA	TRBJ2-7	CASSLGLAVHEQYF	TGCGCCAGCAGCTTGGGACTAGCGGTCCACGAGCAGTACTTC
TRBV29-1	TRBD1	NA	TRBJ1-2	CSVGQGASGYTF	TGCAGCGTGGGACAGGGGGCTTCGGGCTACACCTTC
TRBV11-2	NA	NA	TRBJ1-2	CASKSSVNYGYTF	TGTGCCAGCAAGTCGTCGGTTAACTATGGCTACACCTTC
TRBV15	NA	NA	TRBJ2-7	CATSRGGDSYEQYF	TGTGCCACCAGCAGAGGAGGAGATTCCTACGAGCAGTACTTC
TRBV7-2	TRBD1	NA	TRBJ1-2	CASSPRTGTSYGYTF	TGTGCCAGCAGCCCCCGGACAGGAACTTCCTATGGCTACACCTTC
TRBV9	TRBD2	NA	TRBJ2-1	CASSTLAAAGYNEQFF	TGTGCCAGCAGCACGCTAGCGGCAGCTGGGTACAATGAGCAGTTCTTC
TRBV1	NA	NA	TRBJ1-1	CTSSHADRARLPGDTEAFF	TGCACCAGCAGCCACGCGGACAGGGCCCGCCTCCCTGGAGACACTGAAGCCTTCTTT
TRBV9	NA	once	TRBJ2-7	CASSPADRSYEQYF	TGTGCCAGCAGCCCAGCGGACAGAAGCTACGAGCAGTACTTC
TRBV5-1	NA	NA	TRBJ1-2	CASSLPHRVWNYGYTF	TGCGCCAGCAGCTTACCCCACAGGGTTTGGAACTATGGCTACACCTTC
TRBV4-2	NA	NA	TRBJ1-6	CASSQDLGGGGSYNSPLHF	TGTGCCAGCAGCCAAGATCTAGGCGGGGGTGGGTCCTATAATTCACCCCTCCACTTT
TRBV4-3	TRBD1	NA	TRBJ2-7	CASSQGLRTGAYEQYF	TGCGCCAGCAGCCAAGGGTTAAGGACAGGGGCCTACGAGCAGTACTTC
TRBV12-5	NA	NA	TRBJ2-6	CASVQWFRVGANVLTF	TGTGCTAGTGTCCAATGGTTCCGAGTGGGGGCCAACGTCCTGACTTTC
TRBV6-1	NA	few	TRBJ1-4	CASSSVATNEKLFF	TGTGCCAGCAGCTCAGTTGCAACTAATGAAAAACTGTTTTTT
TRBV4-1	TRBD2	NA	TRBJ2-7	CASSQVTSGRYEQYF	TGCGCCAGCAGCCAAGTGACTAGCGGACGCTACGAGCAGTACTTC
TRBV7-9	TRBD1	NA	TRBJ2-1	CASSTGMPGQIKNEQFF	TGTGCCAGCAGCACCGGGATGCCGGGACAGATAAAGAATGAGCAGTTCTTC
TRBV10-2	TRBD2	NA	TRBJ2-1	CASRVSGGAGMLPEQFF	TGCGCCAGCAGGGTTAGCGGGGGCGCCGGGATGTTGCCTGAGCAGTTCTTC
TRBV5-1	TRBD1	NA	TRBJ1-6	CASRSDPGQVSTPLHF	TGCGCCAGCAGGTCTGACCCGGGACAGGTCTCTACACCCCTCCACTTT
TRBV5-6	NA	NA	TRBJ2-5	CASSSLDRMGETQYF	TGTGCCAGCAGCTCCCTGGACAGAATGGGGGAGACCCAGTACTTC
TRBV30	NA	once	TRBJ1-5	CAWSPRVRSNNQPQHF	TGTGCCTGGAGTCCCAGGGTGAGATCCAACAATCAGCCCCAGCATTTT
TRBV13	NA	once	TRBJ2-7	CASSLTVAGTPYYEQYF	TGTGCCAGCAGCTTGACCGTTGCCGGGACTCCTTACTACGAGCAGTACTTC
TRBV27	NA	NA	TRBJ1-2	CASSPRTANYGYTF	TGTGCCAGCAGTCCTAGGACAGCGAACTATGGCTACACCTTC
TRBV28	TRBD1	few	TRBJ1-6	CASTTGGISSYNSPLHF	TGTGCCAGCACGACAGGGGGGATCAGCTCCTATAATTCACCCCTCCACTTT
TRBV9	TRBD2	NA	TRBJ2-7	CASSRGGGKTYEQYF	TGTGCCAGCAGCCGGGGGGGCGGCAAGACCTACGAGCAGTACTTC
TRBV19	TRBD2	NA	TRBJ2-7	CASSDLRGGGEQYF	TGTGCCAGTAGTGACCTCCGCGGGGGGGGCGAGCAGTACTTC
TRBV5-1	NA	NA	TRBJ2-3	CASSLDPAGGDTQYF	TGCGCCAGCAGCTTGGATCCGGCCGGGGGAGATACGCAGTATTTT
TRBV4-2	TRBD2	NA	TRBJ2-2	CASSQALASGASGGELFF	TGTGCCAGCAGCCAAGCCCTGGCTAGCGGGGCTTCCGGCGGGGAGCTGTTTTTT
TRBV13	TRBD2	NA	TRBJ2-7	CASSSGTSGVEQYF	TGTGCCAGCAGTTCCGGGACTAGCGGTGTCGAGCAGTACTTC
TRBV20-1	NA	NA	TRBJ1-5	CSARQGQPQHF	TGCAGTGCTAGACAGGGCCAGCCCCAGCATTTT
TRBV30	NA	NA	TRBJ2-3	CAWTLSGGPDTQYF	TGTGCCTGGACCTTATCGGGGGGCCCAGATACGCAGTATTTT
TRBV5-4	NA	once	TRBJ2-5	CASSLERLTSETQYF	TGTGCCAGCAGCTTAGAGCGGCTCACTTCGGAGACCCAGTACTTC
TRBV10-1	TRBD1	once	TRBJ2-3	CASSEPAGGDTQYF	TGCGCCAGCAGTGAGCCGGCAGGGGGAGATACGCAGTATTTT
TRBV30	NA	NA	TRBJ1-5	CAWSAHFGLEGNQPQHF	TGTGCCTGGAGTGCCCACTTTGGCCTGGAGGGCAATCAGCCCCAGCATTTT
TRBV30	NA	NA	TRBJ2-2	CAWSVTRGAGTGELFF	TGTGCCTGGAGTGTAACCCGGGGGGCTGGTACCGGGGAGCTGTTTTTT